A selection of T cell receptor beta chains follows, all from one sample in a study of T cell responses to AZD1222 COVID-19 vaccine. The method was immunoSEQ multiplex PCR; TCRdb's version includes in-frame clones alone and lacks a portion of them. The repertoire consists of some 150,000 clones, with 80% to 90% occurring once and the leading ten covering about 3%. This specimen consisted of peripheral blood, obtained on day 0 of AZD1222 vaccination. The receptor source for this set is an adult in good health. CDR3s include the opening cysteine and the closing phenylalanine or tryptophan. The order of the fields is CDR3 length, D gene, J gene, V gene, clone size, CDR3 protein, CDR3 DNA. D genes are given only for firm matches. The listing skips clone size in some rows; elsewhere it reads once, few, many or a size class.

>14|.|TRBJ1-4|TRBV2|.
CASSLGRTNEKLFF
TGTGCCAGCAGCCTTGGACGGACTAATGAAAAACTGTTTTTT
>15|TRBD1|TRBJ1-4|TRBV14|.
CASSQRQGQWEKLFF
TGTGCCAGCAGCCAAAGACAGGGCCAGTGGGAAAAACTGTTTTTT
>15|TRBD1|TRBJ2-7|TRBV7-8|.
CASSLPGQGVYEQYF
TGTGCCAGCAGCCTGCCGGGACAGGGAGTGTACGAGCAGTACTTC
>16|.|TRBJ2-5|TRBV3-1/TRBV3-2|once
CASSQMRSGHAETQYF
TGTGCCAGCAGCCAAATGCGGTCAGGCCACGCGGAGACCCAGTACTTC
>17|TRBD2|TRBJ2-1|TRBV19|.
CASSISSGALSNNEQFF
TGTGCCAGTAGTATCTCTAGCGGGGCCCTCTCGAACAATGAGCAGTTCTTC
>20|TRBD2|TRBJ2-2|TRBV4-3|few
CASSPRGGGLAESNTGELFF
TGCGCCAGCAGCCCCCGGGGCGGGGGTCTAGCGGAATCGAACACCGGGGAGCTGTTTTTT
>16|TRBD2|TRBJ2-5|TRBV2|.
CASSGSGLARQETQYF
TGTGCCAGCAGTGGCTCGGGACTAGCCAGGCAAGAGACCCAGTACTTC
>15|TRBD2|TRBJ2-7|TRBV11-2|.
CASSLELAGSYEQYF
TGTGCCAGCAGCTTAGAACTAGCGGGCTCCTACGAGCAGTACTTC
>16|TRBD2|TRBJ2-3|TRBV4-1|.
CASSQGPSGATDTQYF
TGCGCCAGCAGCCAAGGGCCTAGCGGGGCCACAGATACGCAGTATTTT
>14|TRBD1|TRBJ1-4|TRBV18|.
CASSPDRVQEKLFF
TGTGCCAGCTCACCCGACAGGGTGCAAGAAAAACTGTTTTTT
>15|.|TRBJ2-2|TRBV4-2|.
CASSRQGENTGELFF
TGTGCCAGCAGCCGGCAGGGTGAAAACACCGGGGAGCTGTTTTTT
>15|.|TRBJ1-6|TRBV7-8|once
CASSPLRANNSPLHF
TGTGCCAGCAGCCCACTCCGGGCCAATAATTCACCCCTCCACTTT
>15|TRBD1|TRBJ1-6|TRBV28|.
CASSYAGTGRSPLHF
TGTGCCAGCAGTTACGCCGGGACAGGGCGATCACCCCTCCACTTT
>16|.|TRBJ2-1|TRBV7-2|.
CASSTSGTTIGGEQFF
TGTGCCAGCAGCACGTCCGGGACCACGATCGGCGGTGAGCAGTTCTTC
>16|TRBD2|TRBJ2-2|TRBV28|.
CASSSSGTSAPGELFF
TGTGCCAGCAGCTCTAGTGGGACTAGCGCCCCCGGGGAGCTGTTTTTT
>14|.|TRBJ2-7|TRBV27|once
CASSSTGISYEQYF
TGTGCCAGCAGCTCGACAGGAATCTCCTACGAGCAGTACTTC
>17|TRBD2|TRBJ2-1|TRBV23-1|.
CASSPSSLAGGPNEQFF
TGCGCCAGCAGTCCGTCCTCCCTAGCGGGGGGGCCAAATGAGCAGTTCTTC
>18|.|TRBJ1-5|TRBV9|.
CASSVLGRGWMGGQPQHF
TGTGCCAGCAGCGTATTGGGGAGGGGGTGGATGGGAGGACAGCCCCAGCATTTT
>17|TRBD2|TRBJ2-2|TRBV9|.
CASSVASSGIGTGELFF
TGTGCCAGCAGCGTAGCAAGTAGCGGGATCGGAACCGGGGAGCTGTTTTTT
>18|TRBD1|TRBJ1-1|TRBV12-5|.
CASGLVSLRTGVSTEAFF
TGTGCTAGTGGTTTGGTCTCTTTGAGGACAGGGGTGTCTACTGAAGCTTTCTTT
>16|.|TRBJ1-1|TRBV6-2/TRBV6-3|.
CASSYSREVRNTEAFF
TGTGCCAGCAGTTACTCGAGGGAGGTAAGGAACACTGAAGCTTTCTTT
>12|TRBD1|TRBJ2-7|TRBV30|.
CAWKQGAYEQYF
TGTGCCTGGAAACAGGGGGCTTACGAGCAGTACTTC
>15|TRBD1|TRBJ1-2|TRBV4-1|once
CASSPRQGEAYGYTF
TGCGCCAGCAGCCCGAGACAGGGTGAGGCCTATGGCTACACCTTC
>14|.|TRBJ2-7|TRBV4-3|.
CASSQDHRGLEQYF
TGCGCCAGCAGCCAAGATCATAGAGGTCTCGAGCAGTACTTC
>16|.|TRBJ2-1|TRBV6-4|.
CASSDSGTTGGDEQFF
TGTGCCAGCAGTGACTCGGGGACAACCGGTGGGGATGAGCAGTTCTTC
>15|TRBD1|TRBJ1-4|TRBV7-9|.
CASSSTGGDGEKLFF
TGTGCCAGCAGCTCTACAGGGGGCGACGGTGAAAAACTGTTTTTT
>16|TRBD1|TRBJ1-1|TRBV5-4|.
CASSRAGGGRRTEAFF
TGTGCCAGCAGCCGGGCAGGGGGCGGCCGGAGGACTGAAGCTTTCTTT
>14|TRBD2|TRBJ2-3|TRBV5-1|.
CASSLEGGSDTQYF
TGCGCCAGCAGCTTGGAGGGAGGGTCAGATACGCAGTATTTT
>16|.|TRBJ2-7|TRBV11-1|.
CASSLARNRVTYEQYF
TGTGCCAGCAGCTTAGCGCGGAATAGGGTCACCTACGAGCAGTACTTC
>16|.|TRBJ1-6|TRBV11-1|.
CASSLFGPLGDSPLHF
TGTGCCAGCAGCTTATTCGGTCCCTTAGGGGATTCACCCCTCCACTTT
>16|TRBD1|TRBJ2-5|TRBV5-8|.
CASSWEADRGLKTQYF
TGTGCCAGCAGCTGGGAGGCGGACAGGGGGCTTAAGACCCAGTACTTC
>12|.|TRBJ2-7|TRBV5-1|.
CASPGRTYEQYF
TGCGCCAGCCCGGGACGGACCTACGAGCAGTACTTC
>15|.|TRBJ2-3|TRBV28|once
CASSNRVFRTDTQYF
TGTGCCAGCAGCAACAGGGTGTTTCGGACAGATACGCAGTATTTT
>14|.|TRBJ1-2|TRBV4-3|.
CASSQEAQTYGYTF
TGCGCCAGCAGCCAAGAGGCGCAGACCTATGGCTACACCTTC
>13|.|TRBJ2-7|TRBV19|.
CASSALGRGEQYF
TGTGCCAGTAGTGCACTGGGGAGAGGCGAGCAGTACTTC
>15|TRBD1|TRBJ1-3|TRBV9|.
CASSYDRAGGNTIYF
TGTGCCAGCAGTTATGACAGGGCGGGTGGAAACACCATATATTTT
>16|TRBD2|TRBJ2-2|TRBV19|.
CASRGLAGGLAGELFF
TGTGCCAGTAGAGGACTAGCGGGGGGGTTAGCCGGGGAGCTGTTTTTT
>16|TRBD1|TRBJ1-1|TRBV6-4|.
CASSDTPDRGLSEAFF
TGTGCCAGCAGTGACACCCCCGACAGGGGCCTTTCTGAAGCTTTCTTT
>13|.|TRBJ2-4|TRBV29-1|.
CSALYRTKNIQYF
TGCAGCGCCCTTTATAGGACCAAAAACATTCAGTACTTC
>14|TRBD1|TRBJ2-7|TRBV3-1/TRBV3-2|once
CASSPRDRGREQYF
TGTGCCAGCAGCCCCCGGGACAGGGGGCGCGAGCAGTACTTC
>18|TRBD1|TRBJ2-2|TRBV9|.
CASSGRDRANMGTGELFF
TGTGCCAGCAGCGGACGGGACAGGGCGAACATGGGGACCGGGGAGCTGTTTTTT
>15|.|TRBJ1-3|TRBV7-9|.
CASSSKGSSGNTIYF
TGTGCCAGCAGCTCAAAAGGGAGCTCTGGAAACACCATATATTTT
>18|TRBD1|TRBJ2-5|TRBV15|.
CATSRHGTGGRGQETQYF
TGTGCCACCAGCAGACACGGGACAGGGGGCAGGGGCCAAGAGACCCAGTACTTC
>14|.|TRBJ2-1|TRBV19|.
CASKRELGVGEQFF
TGTGCCAGTAAGAGGGAACTCGGGGTTGGTGAGCAGTTCTTC
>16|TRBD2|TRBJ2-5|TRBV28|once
CASLSGTSRYQETQYF
TGTGCCAGCCTCTCCGGGACTAGCAGGTACCAAGAGACCCAGTACTTC
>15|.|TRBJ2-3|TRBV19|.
CASSSTTVSTDTQYF
TGTGCCAGTAGTAGTACCACCGTCAGCACAGATACGCAGTATTTT
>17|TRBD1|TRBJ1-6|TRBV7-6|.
CASSSQYRGEYNSPLHF
TGTGCCAGCAGCTCACAGTACAGGGGGGAATATAATTCACCCCTCCACTTT
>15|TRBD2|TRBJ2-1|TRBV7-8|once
CASSETSGVVYEQFF
TGTGCCAGCAGTGAGACTAGCGGGGTAGTGTATGAGCAGTTCTTC
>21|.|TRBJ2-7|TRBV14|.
CASSQDRKKEGGPPDRYEQYF
TGTGCCAGCAGCCAAGATCGAAAGAAGGAGGGTGGCCCACCGGACCGCTACGAGCAGTACTTC
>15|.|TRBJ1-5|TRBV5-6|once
CASSLSTYGNQPQHF
TGTGCCAGCAGCTTAAGTACGTACGGCAATCAGCCCCAGCATTTT
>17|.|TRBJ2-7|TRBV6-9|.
CASSYTRIPSDRYEQYF
TGTGCCAGCAGTTATACACGCATCCCGAGCGACCGCTACGAGCAGTACTTC
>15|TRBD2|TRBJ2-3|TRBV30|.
CAWNLAGGLVDTQYF
TGTGCCTGGAACCTAGCGGGGGGTTTGGTAGATACGCAGTATTTT
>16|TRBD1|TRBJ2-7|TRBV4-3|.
CASSHYSGTGVYEQYF
TGCGCCAGCAGCCATTATTCCGGGACAGGGGTCTACGAGCAGTACTTC
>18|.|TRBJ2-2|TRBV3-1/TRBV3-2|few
CASSQVLKGRPGAGELFF
TGTGCCAGCAGCCAGGTTCTTAAGGGACGGCCTGGCGCCGGGGAGCTGTTTTTT
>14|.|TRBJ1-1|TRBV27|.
CASSLAGMNTEAFF
TGTGCCAGCAGTTTAGCAGGGATGAACACTGAAGCTTTCTTT
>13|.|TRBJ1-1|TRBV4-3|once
CASSQDKVTEAFF
TGCGCCAGCAGCCAAGATAAGGTCACTGAAGCTTTCTTT